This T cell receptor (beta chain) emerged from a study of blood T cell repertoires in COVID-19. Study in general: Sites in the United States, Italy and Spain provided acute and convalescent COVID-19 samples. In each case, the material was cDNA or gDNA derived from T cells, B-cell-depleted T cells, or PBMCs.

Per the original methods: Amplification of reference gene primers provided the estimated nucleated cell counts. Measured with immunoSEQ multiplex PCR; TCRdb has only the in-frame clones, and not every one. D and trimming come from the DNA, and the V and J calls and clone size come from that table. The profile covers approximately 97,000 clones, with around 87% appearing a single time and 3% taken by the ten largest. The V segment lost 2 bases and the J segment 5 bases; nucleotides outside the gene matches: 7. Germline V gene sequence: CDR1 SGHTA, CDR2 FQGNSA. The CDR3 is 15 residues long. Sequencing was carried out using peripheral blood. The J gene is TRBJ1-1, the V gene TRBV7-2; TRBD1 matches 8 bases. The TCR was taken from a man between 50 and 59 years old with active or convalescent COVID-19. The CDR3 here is CASSLPQGARTEAFF. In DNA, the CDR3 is TGTGCCAGCAGCTTACCCCAGGGGGCTCGGACTGAAGCTTTCTTT.